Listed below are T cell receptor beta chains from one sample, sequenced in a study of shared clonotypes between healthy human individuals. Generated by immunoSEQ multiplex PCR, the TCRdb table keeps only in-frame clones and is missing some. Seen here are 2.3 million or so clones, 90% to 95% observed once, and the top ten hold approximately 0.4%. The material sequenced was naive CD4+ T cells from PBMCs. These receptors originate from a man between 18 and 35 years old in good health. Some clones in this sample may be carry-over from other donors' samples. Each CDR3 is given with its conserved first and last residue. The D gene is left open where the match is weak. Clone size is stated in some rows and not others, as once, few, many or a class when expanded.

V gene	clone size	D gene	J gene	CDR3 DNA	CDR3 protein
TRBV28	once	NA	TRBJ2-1	TGTGCCAGCAGTTTACGGCCCTACATTGAGCAGTTCTTC	CASSLRPYIEQFF
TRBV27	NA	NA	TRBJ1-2	TGTGCCAGCAACCCCCAGGGGATTGGTGGCTACACCTTC	CASNPQGIGGYTF
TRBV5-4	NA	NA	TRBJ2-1	TGTGCCAGCAGCTTATTGGGGGGCCCATACAATGAGCAGTTCTTC	CASSLLGGPYNEQFF
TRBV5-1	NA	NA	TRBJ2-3	TGCGCCAGCAGCATATGGGACACTCGCACAGATACGCAGTATTTT	CASSIWDTRTDTQYF
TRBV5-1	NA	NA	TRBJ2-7	TGCGCCAGCAGCTTAGCCGGCCTCTCCTACGAGCAGTACTTC	CASSLAGLSYEQYF
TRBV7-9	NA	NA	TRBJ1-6	TGTGCCAGCAGCAACCAAAGCACTTCACCCCTCCACTTT	CASSNQSTSPLHF
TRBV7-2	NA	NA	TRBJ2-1	TGTGCCAGCAGCCCCCCCGGGACCAAAGGGTTCAATGAGCAGTTCTTC	CASSPPGTKGFNEQFF
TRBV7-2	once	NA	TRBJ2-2	TGTGCCAGCAGCTTAGTTACGGGAACCACCGGGGAGCTGTTTTTT	CASSLVTGTTGELFF
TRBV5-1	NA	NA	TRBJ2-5	TGCGCCAGCAGCCTTGGAGGGGGGCTCGGCGAGACCCAGTACTTC	CASSLGGGLGETQYF
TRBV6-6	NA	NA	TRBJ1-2	TGTGCCAGCAGCCTCGAGGGGGTTGGCTATGGCTACACCTTC	CASSLEGVGYGYTF
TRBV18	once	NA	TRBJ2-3	TGTGCCAGCTCACCTCCGACTAGTCCAGATACGCAGTATTTT	CASSPPTSPDTQYF
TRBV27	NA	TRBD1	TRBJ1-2	TGTGCCAGCAGTTTATCGGGGGACAGACCCGCCTATGGCTACACCTTC	CASSLSGDRPAYGYTF
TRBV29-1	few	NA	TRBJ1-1	TGCAGAGTTGGCGGTTACACTGAAGCTTTCTTT	CRVGGYTEAFF
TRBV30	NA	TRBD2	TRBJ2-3	TGTGCCTGGAGTACTAGCGGGAGAGAAACAGATACGCAGTATTTT	CAWSTSGRETDTQYF
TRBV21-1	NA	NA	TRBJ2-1	TGTGCCAGCAGCCCCCGCGACTCGTTGCCAGGGGATAATGAGCAGTTCTTC	CASSPRDSLPGDNEQFF
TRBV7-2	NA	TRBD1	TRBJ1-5	TGTGCCAGCAGCCGTACAGGGGGGGGTCAGCCCCAGCATTTT	CASSRTGGGQPQHF
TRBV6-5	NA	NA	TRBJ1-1	TGTGCCAGCAGATCCACAGGGAGATACACTGAAGCTTTCTTT	CASRSTGRYTEAFF
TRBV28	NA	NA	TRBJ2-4	TGTGCCAGCGGCCCCCTGGGGGAGGGGGGGACCAAAAACATTCAGTACTTC	CASGPLGEGGTKNIQYF
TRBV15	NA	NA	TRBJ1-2	TGTGCCACCAGCAGAGACTTACGGGGTGACAACTATGGCTACACCTTC	CATSRDLRGDNYGYTF
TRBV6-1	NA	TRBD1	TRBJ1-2	TGTGCCAGCAGTGCCCGGAGGGGACAGCTCGCAAGGGGGGATGGCTACACCTTC	CASSARRGQLARGDGYTF
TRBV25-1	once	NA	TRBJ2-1	TGTGCCAGCAGTGTAGGCCCTTCGGGGAACCATGAGCAGTTCTTC	CASSVGPSGNHEQFF
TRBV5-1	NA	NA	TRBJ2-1	TGCGCCAGCAGCTTGGCCGGGTCCCACTCCTACAATGAGCAGTTCTTC	CASSLAGSHSYNEQFF
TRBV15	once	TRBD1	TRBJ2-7	TGTGCCACCAGCAGAGATCTAGGGGACAGGGGCAACGAGCAGTACTTC	CATSRDLGDRGNEQYF
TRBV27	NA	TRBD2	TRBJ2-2	TGTGCCAGCAAACTAGCGGGAGGTGGCACCGGGGAGCTGTTTTTT	CASKLAGGGTGELFF
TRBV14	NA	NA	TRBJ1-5	TGTGCCAGCAGCCATGGGGGGCAGCCCCAGCATTTT	CASSHGGQPQHF
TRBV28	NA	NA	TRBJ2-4	TGTGCCAGCAGTTGGGGAGGAGAGAACATTCAGTACTTC	CASSWGGENIQYF
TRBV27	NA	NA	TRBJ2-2	TGTGCCAGCAGTGTCCTTTGGCGCGGGACCAACACCGGGGAGCTGTTTTTT	CASSVLWRGTNTGELFF
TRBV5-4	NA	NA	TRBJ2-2	TGTGCCAGCAGCCAGGACAGGAACACCGGGGAGCTGTTTTTT	CASSQDRNTGELFF
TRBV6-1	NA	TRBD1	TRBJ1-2	TGTGCCAGCACCGACGGGACAGGGGGCACCTATGGCTACACCTTC	CASTDGTGGTYGYTF
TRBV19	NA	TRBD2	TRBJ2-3	TGTACCAGTAGCCGCGGGAGCTGGGATACGCAGTATTTT	CTSSRGSWDTQYF
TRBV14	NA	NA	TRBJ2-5	TGTGCCAGCAGCTCCCAGAGCCAAGAGACCCAGTACTTC	CASSSQSQETQYF
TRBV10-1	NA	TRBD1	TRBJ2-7	TGCGCCAGCTCCAACCCGGGACAGGGCCCAGAGTCTCCTCACTACGAGCAGTACTTC	CASSNPGQGPESPHYEQYF
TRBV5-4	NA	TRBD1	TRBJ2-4	TGTGCCAGCAGCCCGGGGACAGAAAACATTCAGTACTTC	CASSPGTENIQYF
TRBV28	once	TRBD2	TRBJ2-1	TGTGCCAGCAGCTCCCCGCTCAGCGGGGGGAACGGAATCCTGTTCTTC	CASSSPLSGGNGILFF
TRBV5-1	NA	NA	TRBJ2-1	TGCGCCAGCAGCTTCGAGGGAGTGGACGAGCAGTTCTTC	CASSFEGVDEQFF
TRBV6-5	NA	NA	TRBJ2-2	TGTGCCAGCAGTTACCTTGGGGGAACCGGGGAGCTGTTTTTT	CASSYLGGTGELFF
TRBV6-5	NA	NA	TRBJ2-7	TGTGCCAGCAGACGAGGGTCTTTTTCCTACGAGCAGTACTTC	CASRRGSFSYEQYF
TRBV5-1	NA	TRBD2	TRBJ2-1	TGCGCCAGCAGCTTTGGACTAGCGGACGACAATGAGCAGTTCTTC	CASSFGLADDNEQFF
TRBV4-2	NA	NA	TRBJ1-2	TGTGCCAGCAGCCTGAGTGATCTTCTTGGCTACACCTTC	CASSLSDLLGYTF
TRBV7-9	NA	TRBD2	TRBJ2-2	TGTGCCAGCAGCCCCGGACTAGCGGAGAACACCGGGGAGCTGTTTTTT	CASSPGLAENTGELFF
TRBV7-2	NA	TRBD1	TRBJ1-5	TGTGCCAGCAGCTCCGGGACAGGGGCCTTTTCGGATCAGCCCCAGCATTTT	CASSSGTGAFSDQPQHF
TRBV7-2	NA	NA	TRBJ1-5	TGTGCCAGCAGCTTAGCGTCTCGGGAACAGCCCCAGCATTTT	CASSLASREQPQHF
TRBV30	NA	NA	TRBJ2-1	TGTGCCTCCCTAGGACGGGAGTCAAAATACAATGAGCAGTTCTTC	CASLGRESKYNEQFF
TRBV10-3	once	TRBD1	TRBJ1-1	TGTGCCATCAGGGGATCGGGACAGAGAACCAACACTGAAGCTTTCTTT	CAIRGSGQRTNTEAFF
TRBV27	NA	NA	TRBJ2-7	TGTGCAGGAGGAAGGAGGGCCTACGAGCAGTACTTC	CAGGRRAYEQYF
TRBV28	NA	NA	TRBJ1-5	TGTGCCAGCAGCACCGACACGCAGCCCCAGCATTTT	CASSTDTQPQHF
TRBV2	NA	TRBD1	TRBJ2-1	TGTGCCAGCAGGACAGGGTCTACGCAGTATGAGCAGTTCTTC	CASRTGSTQYEQFF